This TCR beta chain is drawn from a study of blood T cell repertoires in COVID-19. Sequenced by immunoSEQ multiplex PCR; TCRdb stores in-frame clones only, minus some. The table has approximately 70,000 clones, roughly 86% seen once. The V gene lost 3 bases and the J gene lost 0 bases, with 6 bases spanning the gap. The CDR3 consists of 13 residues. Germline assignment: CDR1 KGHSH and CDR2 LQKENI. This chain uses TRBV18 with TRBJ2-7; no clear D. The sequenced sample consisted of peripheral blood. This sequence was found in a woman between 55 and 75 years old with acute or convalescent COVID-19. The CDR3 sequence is CASSPQASYEQYF. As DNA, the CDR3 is TGTGCCAGCTCACCCCAAGCCTCCTACGAGCAGTACTTC.